This TCR beta chain was sequenced during a study of regulatory T cells in long-lasting Graves disease. Time point here: newly diagnosed GD, antithyroid drugs for less than 3 months. Following extraction of RNA from PBMCs, that RNA was used to make the TCR library. iRepertoire HTBI primers and Arm-PCR of CDR3 regions built TCR beta libraries. Via MiXCR, TCRdb re-called the multiplex PCR reads, giving one row per CDR3 protein. The data hold 250,000 or so distinct CDR3 sequences, with 20% to 25% observed a single time. Per germline, CDR1 SGHNT and CDR2 YYREEE (reference sequence). The CDR3 runs to 17 residues. Trimming removed 0 bases from V and 8 bases from J; junction bases left unmatched: 8.

This TCR derives from a female donor with Graves disease. This chain joins TRBV5-4 and TRBJ2-1; TRBD2 agrees at 13 bases. The sequencing here drew on peripheral blood mononuclear cells (PBMCs), taken at new diagnosis, from a patient treated with antithyroid drugs. DNA of the CDR3: TGTGCCAGCAGCTTGGGGGGACTAGCGGGACACGGACATGAGCAGTTCTTC. This gives the protein CASSLGGLAGHGHEQFF.